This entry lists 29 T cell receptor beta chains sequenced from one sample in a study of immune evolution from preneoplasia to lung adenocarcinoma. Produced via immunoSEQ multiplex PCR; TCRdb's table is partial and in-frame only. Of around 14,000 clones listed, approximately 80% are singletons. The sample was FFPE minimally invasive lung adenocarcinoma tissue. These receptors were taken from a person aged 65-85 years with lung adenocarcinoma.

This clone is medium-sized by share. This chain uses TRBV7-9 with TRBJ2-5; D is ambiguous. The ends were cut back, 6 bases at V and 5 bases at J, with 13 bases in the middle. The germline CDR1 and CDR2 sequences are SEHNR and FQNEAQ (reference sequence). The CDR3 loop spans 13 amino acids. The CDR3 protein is CASRLREGETQYF. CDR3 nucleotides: TGTGCCAGCAGATTAAGAGAAGGGGAGACCCAGTACTTC.

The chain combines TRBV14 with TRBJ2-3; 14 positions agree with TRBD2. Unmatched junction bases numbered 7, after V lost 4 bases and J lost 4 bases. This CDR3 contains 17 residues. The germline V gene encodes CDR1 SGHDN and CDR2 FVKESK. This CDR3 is CASSPGLAGVGADTQYF. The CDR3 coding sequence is TGTGCCAGCAGCCCGGGACTAGCGGGAGTGGGCGCAGATACGCAGTATTTT.

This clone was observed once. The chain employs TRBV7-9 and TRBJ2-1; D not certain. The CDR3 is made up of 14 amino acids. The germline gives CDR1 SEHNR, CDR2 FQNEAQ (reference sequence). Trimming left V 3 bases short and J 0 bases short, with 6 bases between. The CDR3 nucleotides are TGTGCCAGCAGCTTCACAAGCTCCTACAATGAGCAGTTCTTC. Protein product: CASSFTSSYNEQFF.

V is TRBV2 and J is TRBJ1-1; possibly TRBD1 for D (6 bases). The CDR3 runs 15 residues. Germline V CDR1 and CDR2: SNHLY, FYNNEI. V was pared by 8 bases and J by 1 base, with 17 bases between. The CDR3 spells CASYTGMTGNTEAFF. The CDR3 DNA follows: TGTGCCAGCTACACCGGGATGACAGGGAACACTGAAGCTTTCTTT.

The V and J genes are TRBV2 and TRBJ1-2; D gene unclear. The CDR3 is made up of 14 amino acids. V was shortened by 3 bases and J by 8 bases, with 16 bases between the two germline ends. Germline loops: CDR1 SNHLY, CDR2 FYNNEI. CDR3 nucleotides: TGTGCCAGCAGTGAGATAGACGTTGCCTTAGGCTACACCTTC. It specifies CASSEIDVALGYTF.

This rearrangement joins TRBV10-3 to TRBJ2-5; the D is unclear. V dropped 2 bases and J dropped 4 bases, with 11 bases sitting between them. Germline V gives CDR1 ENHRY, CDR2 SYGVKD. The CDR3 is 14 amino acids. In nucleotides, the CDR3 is TGTGCCATCAGTGAGGCTGGGCCGGCAGAGACCCAGTACTTC. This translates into CAISEAGPAETQYF.

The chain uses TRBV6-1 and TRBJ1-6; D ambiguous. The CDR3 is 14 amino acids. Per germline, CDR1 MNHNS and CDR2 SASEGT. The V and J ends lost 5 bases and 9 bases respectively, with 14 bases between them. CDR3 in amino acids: CASSRELRGSPLHF. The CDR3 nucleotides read TGTGCCAGCAGTCGGGAACTCCGAGGTTCACCCCTCCACTTT.

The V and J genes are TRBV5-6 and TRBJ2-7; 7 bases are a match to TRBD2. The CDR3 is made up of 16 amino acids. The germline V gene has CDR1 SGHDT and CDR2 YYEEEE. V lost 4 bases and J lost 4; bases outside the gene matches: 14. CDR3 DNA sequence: TGTGCCAGCAGCCGAGGGTTACGGGGGGAGGGTTACGAGCAGTACTTC. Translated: CASSRGLRGEGYEQYF.

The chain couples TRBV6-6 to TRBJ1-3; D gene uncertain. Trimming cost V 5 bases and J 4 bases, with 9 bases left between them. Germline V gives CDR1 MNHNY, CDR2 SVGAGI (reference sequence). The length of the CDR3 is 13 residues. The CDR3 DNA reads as TGTGCCAGCAGTCCCAGTACCGGAAACACCATATATTTT. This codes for CASSPSTGNTIYF.

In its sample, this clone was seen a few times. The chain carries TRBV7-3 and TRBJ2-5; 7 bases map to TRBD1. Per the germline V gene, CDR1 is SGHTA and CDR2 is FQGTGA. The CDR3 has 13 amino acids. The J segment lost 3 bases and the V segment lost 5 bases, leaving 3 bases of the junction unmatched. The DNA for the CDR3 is TGTGCCAGCAGCCGAGGGACAGAAGAGACCCAGTACTTC. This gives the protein CASSRGTEETQYF.

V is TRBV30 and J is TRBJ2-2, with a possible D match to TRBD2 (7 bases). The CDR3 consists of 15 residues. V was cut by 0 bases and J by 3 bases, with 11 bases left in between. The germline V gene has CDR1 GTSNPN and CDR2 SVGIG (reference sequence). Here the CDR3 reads CAWSVGGGDTGELFF. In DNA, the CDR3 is TGTGCCTGGAGTGTAGGCGGGGGCGACACCGGGGAGCTGTTTTTT.

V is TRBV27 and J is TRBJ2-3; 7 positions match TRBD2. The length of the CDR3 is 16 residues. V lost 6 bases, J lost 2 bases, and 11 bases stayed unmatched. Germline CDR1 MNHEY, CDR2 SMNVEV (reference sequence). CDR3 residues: CASRGGSGRFTDTQYF. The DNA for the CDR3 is TGTGCCAGCAGGGGGGGGAGTGGCAGGTTCACAGATACGCAGTATTTT.

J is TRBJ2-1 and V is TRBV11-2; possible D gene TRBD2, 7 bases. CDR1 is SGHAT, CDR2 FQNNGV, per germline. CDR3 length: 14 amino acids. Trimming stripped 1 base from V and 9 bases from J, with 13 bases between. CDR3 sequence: CASSLGGGAVEQFF. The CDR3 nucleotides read TGTGCCAGCAGCTTAGGAGGGGGGGCGGTTGAGCAGTTCTTC.

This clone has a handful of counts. In DNA, the CDR3 is TGTGCCAGCAGTCGTAGCGGCTACAATGAGCAGTTCTTC. Translation gives CASSRSGYNEQFF. The V and J genes are TRBV28 and TRBJ2-1; a weak D match, TRBD2 (6 bases). The ends were cut back, 5 bases at V and 3 bases at J, with 8 bases in the middle. The CDR3 length is 13 residues. Germline V gene sequence: CDR1 MDHEN, CDR2 SYDVKM. Full variable domain (outside the CDR3, taken from reference TRBV28 and TRBJ2-1): DVKVTQSSRYLVKRTGEKVFLECVQDMDHENMFWYRQDPGLGLRLIYFSYDVKMKEKGDIPEGYSVSREKKERFSLILESASTNQTSMYLCASSRSGYNEQFFGPGTRLTVL.

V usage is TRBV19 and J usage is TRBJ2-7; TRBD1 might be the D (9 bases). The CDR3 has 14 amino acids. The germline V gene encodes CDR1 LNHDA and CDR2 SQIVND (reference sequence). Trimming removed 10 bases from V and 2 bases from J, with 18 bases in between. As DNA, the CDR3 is TGTGCCACCGGGGGGGGGACAGGGCCCTACGAGCAGTACTTC. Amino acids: CATGGGTGPYEQYF.

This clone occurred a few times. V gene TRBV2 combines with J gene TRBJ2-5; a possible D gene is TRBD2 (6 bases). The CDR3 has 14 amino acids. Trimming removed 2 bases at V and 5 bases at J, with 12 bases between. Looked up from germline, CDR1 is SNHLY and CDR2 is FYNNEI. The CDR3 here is CASSEPGAVETQYF. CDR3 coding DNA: TGTGCCAGCAGTGAACCGGGAGCGGTGGAGACCCAGTACTTC. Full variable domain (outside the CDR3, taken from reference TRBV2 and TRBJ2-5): EPEVTQTPSHQVTQMGQEVILRCVPISNHLYFYWYRQILGQKVEFLVSFYNNEISEKSEIFDDQFSVERPDGSNFTLKIRSTKLEDSAMYFCASSEPGAVETQYFGPGTRLLVL.

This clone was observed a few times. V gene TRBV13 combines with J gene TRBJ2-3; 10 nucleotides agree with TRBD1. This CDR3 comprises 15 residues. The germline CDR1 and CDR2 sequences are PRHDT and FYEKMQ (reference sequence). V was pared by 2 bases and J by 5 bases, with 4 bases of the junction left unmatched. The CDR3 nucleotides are TGTGCCAGCAGCTTACGACAGGGGGCGGTAGATACGCAGTATTTT. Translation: CASSLRQGAVDTQYF.

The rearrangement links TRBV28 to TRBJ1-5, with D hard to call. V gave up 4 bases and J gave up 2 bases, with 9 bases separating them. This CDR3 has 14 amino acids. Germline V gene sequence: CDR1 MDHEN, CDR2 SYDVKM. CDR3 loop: CASSWGLGNQPQHF. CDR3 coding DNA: TGTGCCAGCAGTTGGGGTTTGGGCAATCAGCCCCAGCATTTT.

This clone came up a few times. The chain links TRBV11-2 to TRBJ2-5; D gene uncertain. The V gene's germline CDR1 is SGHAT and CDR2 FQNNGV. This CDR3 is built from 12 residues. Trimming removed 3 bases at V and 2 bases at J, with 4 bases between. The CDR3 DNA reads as TGTGCCAGCAGCTTGCAACAAGAGACCCAGTACTTC. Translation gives CASSLQQETQYF.

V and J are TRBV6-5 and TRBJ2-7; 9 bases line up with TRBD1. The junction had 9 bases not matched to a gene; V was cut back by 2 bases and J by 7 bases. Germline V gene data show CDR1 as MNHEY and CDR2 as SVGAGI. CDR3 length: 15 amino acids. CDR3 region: CASSYPNRGREEQYF. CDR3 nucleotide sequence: TGTGCCAGCAGTTACCCCAACAGGGGGCGAGAAGAGCAGTACTTC.

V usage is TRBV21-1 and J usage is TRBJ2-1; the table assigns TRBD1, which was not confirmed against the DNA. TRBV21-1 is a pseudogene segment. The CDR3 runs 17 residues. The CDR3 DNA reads TGTGCCAGCAGCAGGCGAGCCCAAGGGGTGTCCTACAATGAGCAGTTCTTC. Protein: CASSRRAQGVSYNEQFF.

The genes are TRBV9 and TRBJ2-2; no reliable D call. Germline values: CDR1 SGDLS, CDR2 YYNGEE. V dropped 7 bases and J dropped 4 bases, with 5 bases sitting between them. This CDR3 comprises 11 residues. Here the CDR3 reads CASSFTGELFF. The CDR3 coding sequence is TGTGCCAGCTCTTTCACCGGGGAGCTGTTTTTT.

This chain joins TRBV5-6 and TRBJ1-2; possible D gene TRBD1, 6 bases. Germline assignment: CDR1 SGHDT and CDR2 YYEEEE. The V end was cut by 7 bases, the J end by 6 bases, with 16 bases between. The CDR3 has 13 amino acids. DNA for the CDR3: TGTGCCAGCTCCTCTCCCAGGGGAAATGGCTACACCTTC. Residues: CASSSPRGNGYTF.

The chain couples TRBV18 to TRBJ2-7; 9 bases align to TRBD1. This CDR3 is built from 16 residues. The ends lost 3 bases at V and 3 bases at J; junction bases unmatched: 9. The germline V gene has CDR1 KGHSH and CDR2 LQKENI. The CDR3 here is CASSPDPGQGLYEQYF. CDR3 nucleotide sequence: TGTGCCAGCTCACCGGATCCGGGACAGGGACTCTACGAGCAGTACTTC.

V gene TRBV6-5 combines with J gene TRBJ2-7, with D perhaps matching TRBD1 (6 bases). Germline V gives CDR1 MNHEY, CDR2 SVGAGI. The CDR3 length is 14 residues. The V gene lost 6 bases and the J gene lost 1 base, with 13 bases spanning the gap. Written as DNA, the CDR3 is TGTGCCAGCAGACTCACACAGGGATCCTACGAGCAGTACTTC. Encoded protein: CASRLTQGSYEQYF.

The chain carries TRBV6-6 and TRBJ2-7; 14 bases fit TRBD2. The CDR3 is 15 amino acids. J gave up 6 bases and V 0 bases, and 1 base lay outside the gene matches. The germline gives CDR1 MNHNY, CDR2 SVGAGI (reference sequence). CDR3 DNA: TGTGCCAGCAGTTACTCGACTAGCGGGAGGGGCGAGCAGTACTTC. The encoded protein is CASSYSTSGRGEQYF.

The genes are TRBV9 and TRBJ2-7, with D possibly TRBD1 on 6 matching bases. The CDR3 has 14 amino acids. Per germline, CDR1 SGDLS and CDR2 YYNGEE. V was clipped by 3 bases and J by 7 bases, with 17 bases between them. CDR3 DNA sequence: TGTGCCAGCAGCGCCTTGGACAGTACGGGGGAGCAGTACTTC. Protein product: CASSALDSTGEQYF.

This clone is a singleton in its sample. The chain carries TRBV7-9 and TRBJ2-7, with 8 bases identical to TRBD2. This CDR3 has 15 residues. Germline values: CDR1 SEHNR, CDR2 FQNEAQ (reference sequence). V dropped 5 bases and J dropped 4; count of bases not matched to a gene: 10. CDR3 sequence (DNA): TGTGCCAGCAGCCAACCGTGGACTAGCAGATACGAGCAGTACTTC. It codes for CASSQPWTSRYEQYF. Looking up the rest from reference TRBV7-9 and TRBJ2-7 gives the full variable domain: DTGVSQNPRHKITKRGQNVTFRCDPISEHNRLYWYRQTLGQGPEFLTYFQNEAQLEKSRLLSDRFSAERPKGSFSTLEIQRTEQGDSAMYLCASSQPWTSRYEQYFGPGTRLTVT.

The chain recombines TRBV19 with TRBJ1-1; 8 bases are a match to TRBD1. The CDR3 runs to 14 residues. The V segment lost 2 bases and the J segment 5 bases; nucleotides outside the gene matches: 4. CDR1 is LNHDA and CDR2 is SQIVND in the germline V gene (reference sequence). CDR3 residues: CASSIQGAGTEAFF. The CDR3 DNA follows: TGTGCCAGTAGTATACAGGGGGCTGGGACTGAAGCTTTCTTT.